These 13 T cell receptor beta chains were all obtained from the same sample, sequenced in a study of blood T cells in healthy people across ages (dated by TCRdb to between 2014 and 2016). The library was built by means of 5' RACE. The sequencing machine was an Illumina HiSeq 2500. The second PCR ran for roughly 6 to 11 cycles and used a J-beta primer mix along with a sample-barcoded 5' primer. TCRdb itself trimmed the public reads at Q25 with fastp, ran MiXCR and retained productive beta chains. For every CDR3 protein sequence, its rows merge into one entry that carries the most common genes and DNA. The sample has around 850,000 distinct CDR3 sequences on record, roughly 35% of them singletons. Approximately 12% of the sample lies in the top ten. Sequencing was carried out using blood. The receptors here all came from a man younger than 35 in good health.

This clonotype was observed a handful of times. J is TRBJ2-3 and V is TRBV18; D might be TRBD1 (6 bases). The germline gives CDR1 KGHSH, CDR2 LQKENI. The CDR3 length is 15 residues. V lost 1 base and J 1 base, leaving 9 bases between the germline ends. CDR3 amino acids: CASSPQGVRTDTQYF. CDR3 nucleotides: TGTGCCAGCTCACCACAGGGGGTTCGCACAGATACGCAGTATTTT.

This clonotype has at least ten counts. The V gene is TRBV5-1, the J gene TRBJ2-1, with 9 bases fitting TRBD2. With V trimmed by 2 bases and J by 7 bases, 4 bases remained unmatched. The CDR3 has 14 residues. In germline, CDR1 is SGHRS, CDR2 YFSETQ. The CDR3, as DNA: TGCGCCAGCAGCTTCAGCGGGGGGCGAAATGAGCAGTTCTTC. Protein sequence: CASSFSGGRNEQFF.

The chain combines TRBV12-3 or TRBV12-4 with TRBJ1-4; 9 positions match TRBD1. Trimming took 6 bases from V and 2 from J; bases not matched to a gene: 4. This CDR3 spans 15 amino acids. In DNA form, the CDR3 reads TGTGCCAGCAGCCCAGGGACAGGGACTAATGAAAAACTGTTTTTT. As protein: CASSPGTGTNEKLFF.

The rearrangement links TRBV25-1 to TRBJ1-2, with D possibly TRBD1 on 6 matching bases. V gave up 0 bases and J gave up 4 bases, with 12 bases separating them. The CDR3 covers 15 residues. CDR1 is MGHDK and CDR2 is SYGVNS in the germline V gene. The CDR3 DNA is TGTGCCAGCAGTGAATACGGACAGCTCCTCTATGGCTACACCTTC. As protein: CASSEYGQLLYGYTF.

Written as DNA, the CDR3 is TGTGCCAGCAGCGTAGGTCAGCGGGGGGCTAACGATGAGCAGTTCTTC. Protein: CASSVGQRGANDEQFF. The chain employs TRBV9 and TRBJ2-1; 9 nucleotides line up with TRBD2. The CDR3 consists of 16 residues. The germline V gene has CDR1 SGDLS and CDR2 YYNGEE. J was trimmed by 8 bases and V by 0 bases; bases with no gene match: 9.

J is TRBJ1-2 and V is TRBV6-5, with a tentative D call TRBD1 (5 bases). The V end was cut by 8 bases, the J end by 3 bases, with 13 bases between. From germline, CDR1 is MNHEY and CDR2 SVGAGI. The CDR3 sequence is 13 residues long. The CDR3 sequence is CASGPRGDYGYTF. CDR3 coding DNA: TGTGCCAGCGGGCCCAGAGGGGACTATGGCTACACCTTC.

V is TRBV7-9 and J is TRBJ1-1; D gene unclear. The CDR3 runs 14 residues. The V end was cut by 2 bases, the J end by 1 base, with 8 bases between. Looked up from germline, CDR1 is SEHNR and CDR2 is FQNEAQ (reference sequence). In DNA form, the CDR3 reads TGTGCCAGCAGCTTATCGGATGCGAACACTGAAGCTTTCTTT. Translated, it gives CASSLSDANTEAFF.

This clonotype has a handful of counts. This chain links TRBV7-2 with TRBJ1-4; D gene uncertain. Trimming shortened V by 5 bases and J by 0 bases, and 10 bases separated the two germline ends. The CDR3 consists of 15 residues. Germline CDR1 SGHTA, CDR2 FQGNSA. The CDR3 DNA follows: TGTGCCAGCAGCCCGTCGCGTGCAACTAATGAAAAACTGTTTTTT. This gives the protein CASSPSRATNEKLFF.

About this clonotype: One end of the junction is discordant with germline, which a read error may explain. V usage is TRBV4-2 and J usage is TRBJ2-1; 10 positions match TRBD2. CDR1 LGHNA and CDR2 YNFKEQ come from the germline V gene. The CDR3 is 15 amino acids. CDR3: CASSQSGGVHNEQFF. The CDR3 DNA reads as TGTGCCAGCAGCCAAAGCGGGGGGGTCCACAATGAACAGTTCTTC.

This clonotype was counted between two and nine times. V gene TRBV6-5 combines with J gene TRBJ2-5; D is possibly TRBD2 (5 bases). TRBJ2-7 explains the end of the DNA better; the J call may be wrong. Per germline, CDR1 MNHEY and CDR2 SVGAGI. This CDR3 region has 13 residues. The CDR3 reads CAAEHGRGGEQYF. The CDR3 DNA follows: TGTGCCGCTGAGCACGGCAGAGGAGGCGAGCAGTACTTC.

CDR3 coding DNA: TGTGCCAGCAGCGTACAGGGGGCGGTGGACTATGGCTACACCTTC. Translated, it gives CASSVQGAVDYGYTF. V is TRBV7-2 and J is TRBJ1-2; 9 bases align to TRBD1. The CDR3 length is 15 residues. The V gene's germline CDR1 is SGHTA and CDR2 FQGNSA. V was pared by 5 bases and J by 3 bases, with 7 bases of the junction left unmatched.

This clonotype has more than one count but fewer than ten. This chain links TRBV12-3 or TRBV12-4 with TRBJ2-5; 8 bases agree with TRBD1. This CDR3 is built from 14 residues. The junction had 5 bases not matched to a gene; V was cut back by 4 bases and J by 4 bases. CDR3 nucleotide sequence: TGTGCCAGCAGTTCAACAGGGGGGATAGAGACCCAGTACTTC. Translating gives CASSSTGGIETQYF.

Worth noting for this clonotype: The junction does not match germline at one end; this may be a read error. This chain connects TRBV12-3 or TRBV12-4 to TRBJ2-3; tentatively, D is TRBD2 (5 bases). This CDR3 has 13 amino acids. The CDR3 DNA is TGTGCCAGCAGTTCCGGCCGGGGAGATACGCGGTATTTT. Its protein is CASSSGRGDTRYF.